The present entry profiles one T cell receptor (beta chain) with its context. No antigen is known for it. It was with a sample-barcoded 5' primer and a J-beta primer mix that a second PCR of roughly 6 to 12 cycles was run. Using its own MiXCR run on the 5' RACE reads, TCRdb lists one record per CDR3 protein. The table shows around 1,000,000 distinct CDR3 sequences, with roughly two fifths occurring only once. This entry is derived from a study of blood T cells in healthy people across ages. Study observations and caveats: A strong correlation was seen between TCR beta diversity and naive T cell percentage.

This CDR3 contains 15 residues. From germline, CDR1 is ENHRY and CDR2 SYGVKD. The ends were cut back, 4 bases at V and 6 bases at J, with 15 bases in the middle. This TCR was recovered from a man aged 18 to 30 in good health. The V call is TRBV10-3, the J call TRBJ2-2; D remains ambiguous. The sample taken for sequencing was blood. In DNA, the CDR3 is TGTGCCATCAGTGGCCGGGTCGATTCCTCCGGGGAGCTGTTTTTT. It yields the protein CAISGRVDSSGELFF.